This T cell receptor (beta chain) was sequenced for a study of human T cells and chemical hapten exposure. MiXCR, applied by TCRdb to the RACE reads, yields one record per CDR3 protein. This sample carries 250,000 or so distinct CDR3 sequences, more than 6.5% of them seen once, and the ten largest clones take 2% to 2.5%. Study-wide points: Since the donors had alopecia, their immune response may not be the same as that of healthy people. TCRs exceeding 1 in 1000 frequency stayed unchanged with DPC sensitization.

This clonotype has just a few counts. Its antigen is not identified. The sample's time point: pre-sensitization, week 0. Treatment noted: therapeutic diphenylcyclopropenone sensitization with weekly scalp DPC. Blood, whole and unfractionated, served as the source for total RNA extraction. The source is a woman in her thirties or forties with alopecia areata. Some clones in this sample may be carry-over from other donors' samples. Sequencing was performed on whole blood, taken in connection with sensitization to the hapten diphenylcyclopropenone (DPC).

The CDR3 reads CAISPGTSGFADTQYF. The CDR3 coding sequence is TGTGCCATCAGCCCCGGGACTAGCGGGTTTGCGGATACGCAGTATTTT. V is TRBV10-3 and J is TRBJ2-3, with 12 bases identical to TRBD2. This CDR3 contains 16 residues. CDR1 is ENHRY, CDR2 SYGVKD, per germline. V gave up 6 bases and J gave up 6 bases; unmatched junction bases: 10.